Below, 4 T cell receptor beta chains from the same sample are listed, as sequenced in a study of blood T cell repertoires in COVID-19. Clones were sequenced by immunoSEQ multiplex PCR, and TCRdb holds only the in-frame ones, with some missing. The sample lists around 260,000 clones, more than 80% seen once, with 0.95% to 1.2% in the top ten. The sequencing input was PBMCs or T cells enriched from blood (not recorded which). The receptors were sampled from a woman in her twenties or thirties who had recovered from COVID-19.

This clone was seen only once. The V gene is TRBV27, the J gene TRBJ2-1; 14 bases map to TRBD2. Trimming cost V 4 bases and J 0 bases; bases outside gene matches: 8. CDR3 size: 19 residues. Germline CDR1 reads MNHEY; CDR2 reads SMNVEV (reference sequence). CDR3 coding DNA: TGTGCCAGCAGTTCAATCGGGACTAGCGGGGGTAGCTCCTACAATGAGCAGTTCTTC. Translated, it gives CASSSIGTSGGSSYNEQFF.

As DNA, the CDR3 is TGTGCCCGGCGAGGGGCTAACGGAAACACCATATATTTT. Translated, it gives CARRGANGNTIYF. V gene TRBV30 combines with J gene TRBJ1-3, with D tentatively TRBD1 (5 bases). The CDR3 length is 13 residues. V dropped 8 bases and J dropped 4 bases, with 15 bases sitting between them. CDR1 is GTSNPN and CDR2 is SVGIG in the germline V gene (reference sequence).

This clone was recorded once. The V call is TRBV7-2, the J call TRBJ2-1, with 7 bases fitting TRBD2. V shed 0 bases, J shed 4 bases, and the junction held 0 bases outside the gene matches. The germline gives CDR1 SGHTA, CDR2 FQGNSA. The CDR3 extends over 14 amino acids. The CDR3 DNA is TGTGCCAGCAGCTTAGCGGGAGGGTACAATGAGCAGTTCTTC. Protein sequence: CASSLAGGYNEQFF.

This chain links TRBV2 with TRBJ1-6; TRBD1 aligns across 9 bases. Germline V gene data show CDR1 as SNHLY and CDR2 as FYNNEI. The J segment lost 7 bases and the V segment lost 4 bases, leaving 8 bases of the junction unmatched. This CDR3 has 16 residues. CDR3 DNA: TGTGCCAGCAGTGGACGGACAGGGGAACCAAATTCACCCCTCCACTTT. Protein sequence: CASSGRTGEPNSPLHF. The whole variable domain, filled in from reference TRBV2 and TRBJ1-6, reads EPEVTQTPSHQVTQMGQEVILRCVPISNHLYFYWYRQILGQKVEFLVSFYNNEISEKSEIFDDQFSVERPDGSNFTLKIRSTKLEDSAMYFCASSGRTGEPNSPLHFGNGTRLTVT.